Included here is one T cell receptor (beta chain) sequence, with context. This sample was taken from a study of tumor-infiltrating lymphocytes in oesophageal squamous cell carcinoma. TCRdb re-analysed the PCR reads in MiXCR, keeping a single row per CDR3 protein. The sample lists more than 10,000 distinct CDR3 sequences; around 50% were seen once. Germline lookup yields CDR1 SEHNR and CDR2 FQNEAQ (reference sequence). Trimming removed 5 bases at V and 0 bases at J, with 12 bases between. This CDR3 spans 15 amino acids. This clonotype was sampled from a female donor with esophageal squamous cell carcinoma. The chain has TRBV7-9 and TRBJ2-3; D is tentatively TRBD1 or TRBD2 (5 bases each). The sequenced sample was esophageal tumor tissue. Written as DNA, the CDR3 is TGTGCCAGCAGCCCGCCGGGACGCAGCACAGATACGCAGTATTTT. Protein sequence: CASSPPGRSTDTQYF.